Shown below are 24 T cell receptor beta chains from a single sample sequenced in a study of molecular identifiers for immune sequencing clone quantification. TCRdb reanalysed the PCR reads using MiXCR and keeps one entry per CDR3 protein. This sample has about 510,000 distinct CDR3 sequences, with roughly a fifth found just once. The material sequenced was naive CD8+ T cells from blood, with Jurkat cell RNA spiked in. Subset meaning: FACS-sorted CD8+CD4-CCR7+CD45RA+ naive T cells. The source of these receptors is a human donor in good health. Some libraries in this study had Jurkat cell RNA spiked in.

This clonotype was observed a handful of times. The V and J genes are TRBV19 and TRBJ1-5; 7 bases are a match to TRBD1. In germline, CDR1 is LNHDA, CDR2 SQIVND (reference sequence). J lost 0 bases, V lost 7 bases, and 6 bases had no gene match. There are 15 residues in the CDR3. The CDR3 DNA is TGTGCCAGTATCCGGGACAGAGATAGCAATCAGCCCCAGCATTTT. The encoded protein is CASIRDRDSNQPQHF. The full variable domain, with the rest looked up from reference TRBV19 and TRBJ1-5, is DGGITQSPKYLFRKEGQNVTLSCEQNLNHDAMYWYRQDPGQGLRLIYYSQIVNDFQKGDIAEGYSVSREKKESFPLTVTSAQKNPTAFYLCASIRDRDSNQPQHFGDGTRLSIL.

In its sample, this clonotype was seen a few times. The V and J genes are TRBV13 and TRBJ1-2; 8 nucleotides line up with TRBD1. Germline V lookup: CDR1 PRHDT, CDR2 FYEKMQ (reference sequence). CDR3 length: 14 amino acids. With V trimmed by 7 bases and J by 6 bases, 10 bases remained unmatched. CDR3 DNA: TGTGCCAGCACCAGGGGGCCGGGGGCGGATGGCTACACCTTC. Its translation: CASTRGPGADGYTF.

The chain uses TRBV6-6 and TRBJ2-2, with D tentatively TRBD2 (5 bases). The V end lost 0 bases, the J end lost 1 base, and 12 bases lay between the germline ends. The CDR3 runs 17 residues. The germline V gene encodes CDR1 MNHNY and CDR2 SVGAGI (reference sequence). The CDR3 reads CASSYSAPGLNTGELFF. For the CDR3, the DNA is TGTGCCAGCAGTTACTCCGCGCCGGGATTGAACACCGGGGAGCTGTTTTTT.

CDR3 DNA: TGCAGTGCTAGGAAAGAAGCTTTCTTT. Translation: CSARKEAFF. The gene calls are TRBV20-1 and TRBJ1-1; D is unclear. The CDR3 runs 9 residues. Germline CDR1 reads DFQATT; CDR2 reads SNEGSKA (reference sequence). V was shortened by 3 bases and J by 8 bases, with 4 bases between the two germline ends.

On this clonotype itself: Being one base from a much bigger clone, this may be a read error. CDR3 sequence (DNA): TGTGCCAGCAGTTTATCCCAAGCAGGGAACACTGGAGCTTTCTTT. Amino acids: CASSLSQAGNTGAFF. This chain links TRBV27 with TRBJ1-1; maybe TRBD1 (5 bases). This CDR3 spans 15 amino acids. Germline CDR1 reads MNHEY; CDR2 reads SMNVEV (reference sequence).

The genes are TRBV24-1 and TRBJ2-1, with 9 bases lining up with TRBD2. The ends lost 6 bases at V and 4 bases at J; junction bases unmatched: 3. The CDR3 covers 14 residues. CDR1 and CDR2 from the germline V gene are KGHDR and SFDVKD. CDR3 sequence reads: CATSPAGGYNEQFF. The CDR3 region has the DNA TGTGCCACCAGTCCGGCGGGGGGGTACAATGAGCAGTTCTTC.

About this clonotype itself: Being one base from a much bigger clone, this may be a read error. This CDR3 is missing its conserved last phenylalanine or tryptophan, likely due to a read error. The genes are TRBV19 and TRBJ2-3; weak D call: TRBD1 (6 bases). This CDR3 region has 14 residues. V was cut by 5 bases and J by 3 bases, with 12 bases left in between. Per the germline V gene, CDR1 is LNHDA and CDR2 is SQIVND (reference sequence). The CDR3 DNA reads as TGTGCCAGTAGTTACAGGGAAGAAACAGATACGCAGTATCTT. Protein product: CASSYREETDTQYL.

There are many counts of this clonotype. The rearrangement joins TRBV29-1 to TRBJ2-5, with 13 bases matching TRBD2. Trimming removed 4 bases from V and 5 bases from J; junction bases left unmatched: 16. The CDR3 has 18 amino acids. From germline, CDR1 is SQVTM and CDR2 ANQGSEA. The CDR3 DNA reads TGCAGCGTTGTTGGACTAGCGGGAGATCCCGCGAGGATGGAGACCCAGTACTTC. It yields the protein CSVVGLAGDPARMETQYF.

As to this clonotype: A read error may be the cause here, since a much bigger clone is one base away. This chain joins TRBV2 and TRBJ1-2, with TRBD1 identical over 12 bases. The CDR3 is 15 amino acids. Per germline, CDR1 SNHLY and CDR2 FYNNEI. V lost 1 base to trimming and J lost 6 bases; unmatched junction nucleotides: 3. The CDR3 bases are TGTGCCAGCAGTGAAGTGGGGACAGGGGGCCATGGCTACACCTTC. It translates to CASSEVGTGGHGYTF.

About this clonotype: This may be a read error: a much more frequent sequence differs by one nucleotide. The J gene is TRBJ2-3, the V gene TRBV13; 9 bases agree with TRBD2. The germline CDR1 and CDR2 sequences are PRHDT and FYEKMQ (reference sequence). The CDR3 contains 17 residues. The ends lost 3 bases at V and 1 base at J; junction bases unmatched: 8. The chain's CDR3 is CASSLGGTSRGTDTQYF. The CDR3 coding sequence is TGTGCCAGCAGCTTGGGGGGGACTAGCAGGGGCACAGATACGCAGTATTTT.

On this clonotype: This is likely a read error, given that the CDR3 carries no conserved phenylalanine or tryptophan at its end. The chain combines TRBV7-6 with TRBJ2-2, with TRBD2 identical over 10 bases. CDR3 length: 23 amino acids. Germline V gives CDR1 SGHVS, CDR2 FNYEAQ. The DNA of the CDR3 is TGCGCCAGCAGCTTGGCCGTTGGAGAAGGCCTAGCGGGAGAGATAATAAACACCGGGGAGCTGTTTCTT. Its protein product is CASSLAVGEGLAGEIINTGELFL.

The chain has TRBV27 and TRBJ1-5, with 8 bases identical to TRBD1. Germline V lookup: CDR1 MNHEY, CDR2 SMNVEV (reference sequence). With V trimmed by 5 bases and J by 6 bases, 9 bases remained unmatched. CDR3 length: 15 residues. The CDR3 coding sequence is TGTGCCAGCAGTGGGGCAGGGGGCATCAGTCAGCCCCAGCATTTT. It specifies CASSGAGGISQPQHF.

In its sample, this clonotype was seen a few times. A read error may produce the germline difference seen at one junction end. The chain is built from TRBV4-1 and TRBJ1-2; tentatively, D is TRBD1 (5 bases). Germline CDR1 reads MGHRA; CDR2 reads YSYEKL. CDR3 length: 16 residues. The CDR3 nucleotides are TGCGCCAGCGGCCAAGATCGCGGGGGGTACTCCTGGGGCTACACCTTC. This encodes CASGQDRGGYSWGYTF.

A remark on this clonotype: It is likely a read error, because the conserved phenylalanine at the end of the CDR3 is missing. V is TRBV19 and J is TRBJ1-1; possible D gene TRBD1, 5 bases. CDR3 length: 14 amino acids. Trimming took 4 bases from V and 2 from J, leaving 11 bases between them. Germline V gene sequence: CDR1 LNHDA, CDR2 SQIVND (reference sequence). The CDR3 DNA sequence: TGTGCCAGTAGTACTCAGGGCAGCAACACTGAAGCTTTCTCT. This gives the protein CASSTQGSNTEAFS.

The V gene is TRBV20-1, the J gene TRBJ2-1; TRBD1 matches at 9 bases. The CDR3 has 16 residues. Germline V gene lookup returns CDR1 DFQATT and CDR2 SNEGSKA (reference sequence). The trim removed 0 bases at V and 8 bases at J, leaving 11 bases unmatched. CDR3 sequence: CSAREPGQGFYDEQFF. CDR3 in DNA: TGCAGTGCTAGAGAACCGGGACAGGGTTTTTACGATGAGCAGTTCTTC.

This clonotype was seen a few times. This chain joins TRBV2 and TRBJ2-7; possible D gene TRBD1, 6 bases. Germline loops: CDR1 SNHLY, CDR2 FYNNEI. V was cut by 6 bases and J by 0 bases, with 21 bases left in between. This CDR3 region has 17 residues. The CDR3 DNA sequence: TGTGCCAGCAGCCCAGTCCATGGGACATATAGCTCCTACGAGCAGTACTTC. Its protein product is CASSPVHGTYSSYEQYF.

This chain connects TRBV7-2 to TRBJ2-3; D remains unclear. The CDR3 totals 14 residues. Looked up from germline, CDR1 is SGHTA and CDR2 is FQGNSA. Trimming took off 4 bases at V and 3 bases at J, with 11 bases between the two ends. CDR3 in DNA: TGTGCCAGCAGCTCCCCGCTGAGGACAGATACGCAGTATTTT. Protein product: CASSSPLRTDTQYF.

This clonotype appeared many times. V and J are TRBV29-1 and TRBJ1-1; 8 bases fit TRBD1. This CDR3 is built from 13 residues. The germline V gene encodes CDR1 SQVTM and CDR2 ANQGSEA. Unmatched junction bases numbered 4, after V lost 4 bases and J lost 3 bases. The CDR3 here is CSVGTGRDTEAFF. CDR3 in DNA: TGCAGCGTTGGGACAGGGAGGGACACTGAAGCTTTCTTT.

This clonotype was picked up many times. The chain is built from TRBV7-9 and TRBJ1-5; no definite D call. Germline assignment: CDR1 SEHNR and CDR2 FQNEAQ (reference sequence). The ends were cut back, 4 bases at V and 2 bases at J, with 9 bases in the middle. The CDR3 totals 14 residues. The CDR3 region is CASSSAPGNQPQHF. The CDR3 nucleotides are TGTGCCAGCAGCTCAGCTCCGGGCAATCAGCCCCAGCATTTT.

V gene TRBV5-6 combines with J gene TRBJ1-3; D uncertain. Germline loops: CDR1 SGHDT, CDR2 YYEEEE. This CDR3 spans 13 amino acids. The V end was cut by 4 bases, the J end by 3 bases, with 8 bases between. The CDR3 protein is CASSAGLGNTIYF. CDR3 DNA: TGTGCCAGCAGCGCTGGTCTTGGAAACACCATATATTTT. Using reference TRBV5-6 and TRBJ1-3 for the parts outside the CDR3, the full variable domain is DAGVTQSPTHLIKTRGQQVTLRCSPKSGHDTVSWYQQALGQGPQFIFQYYEEEERQRGNFPDRFSGHQFPNYSSELNVNALLLGDSALYLCASSAGLGNTIYFGEGSWLTVV.

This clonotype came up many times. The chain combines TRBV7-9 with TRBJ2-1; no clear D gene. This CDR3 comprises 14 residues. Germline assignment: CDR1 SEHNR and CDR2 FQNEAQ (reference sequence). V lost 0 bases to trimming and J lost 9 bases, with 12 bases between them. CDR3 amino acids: CASSLALTASEQFF. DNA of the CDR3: TGTGCCAGCAGCTTAGCGCTGACGGCGTCTGAGCAGTTCTTC.

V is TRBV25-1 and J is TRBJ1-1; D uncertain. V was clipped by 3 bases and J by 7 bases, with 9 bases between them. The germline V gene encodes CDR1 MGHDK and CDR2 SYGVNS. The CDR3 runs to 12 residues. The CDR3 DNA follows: TGTGCCAGCAGTGATCTGACATTTGAAGCTTTCTTT. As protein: CASSDLTFEAFF.

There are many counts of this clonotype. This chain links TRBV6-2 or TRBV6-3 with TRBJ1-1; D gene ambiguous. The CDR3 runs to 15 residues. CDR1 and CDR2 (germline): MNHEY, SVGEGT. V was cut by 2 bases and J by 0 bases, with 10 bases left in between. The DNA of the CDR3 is TGTGCCAGCAGTTACGCGGCGGAACTGAACACTGAAGCTTTCTTT. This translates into CASSYAAELNTEAFF.

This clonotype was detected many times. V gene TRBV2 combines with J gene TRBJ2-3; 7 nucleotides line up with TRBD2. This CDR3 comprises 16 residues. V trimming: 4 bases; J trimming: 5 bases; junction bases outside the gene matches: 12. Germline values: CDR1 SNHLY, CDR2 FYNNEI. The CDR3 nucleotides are TGTGCCAGCAGTGGGAATTGGGAGGGCCGTAAAGATACGCAGTATTTT. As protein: CASSGNWEGRKDTQYF.